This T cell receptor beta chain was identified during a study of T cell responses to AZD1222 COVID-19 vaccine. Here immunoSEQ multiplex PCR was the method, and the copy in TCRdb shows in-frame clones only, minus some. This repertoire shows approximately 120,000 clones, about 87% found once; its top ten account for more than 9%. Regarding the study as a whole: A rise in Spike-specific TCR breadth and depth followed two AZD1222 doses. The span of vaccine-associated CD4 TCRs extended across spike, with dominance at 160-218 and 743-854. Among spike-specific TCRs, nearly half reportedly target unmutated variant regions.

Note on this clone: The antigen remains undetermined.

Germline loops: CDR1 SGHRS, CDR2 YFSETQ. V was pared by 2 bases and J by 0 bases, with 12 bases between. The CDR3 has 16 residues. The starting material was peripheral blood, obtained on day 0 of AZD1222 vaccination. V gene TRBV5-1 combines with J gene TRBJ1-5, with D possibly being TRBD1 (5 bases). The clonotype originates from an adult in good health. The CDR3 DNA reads TGCGCCAGCAGCTTTGGGACTGGGGATAGCAATCAGCCCCAGCATTTT. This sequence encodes CASSFGTGDSNQPQHF.